This T cell receptor beta chain was sequenced for a study of cytomegalovirus exposure and HLA in healthy donors. Study as a whole: The roughly 110 validation repertoires were reported in a later analysis to have been generated on the same platform as the roughly 680 first-cohort repertoires. The study's findings and limits: Cytomegalovirus-associated TCR beta chains were listed, numbering some 170. Rare TCR sequences predominated, though certain public TCRs were found in many donors. In the 95 to 150 validation repertoires, about 94% of cluster scores exceeded 0, per a later analysis.

Assay used: immunoSEQ multiplex PCR; TCRdb lists only in-frame clones, some missing. The sample consists of around 350,000 clones, 80% to 90% of them appearing once. The V and J ends lost 5 bases and 8 bases respectively, with 9 bases between them. Per the germline V gene, CDR1 is MNHNY and CDR2 is SVGAGI (reference sequence). The CDR3 consists of 11 residues. On this clone: The antigen is not known.

This clonotype originated in a woman younger than 30 in good health and CMV-seronegative. The V call is TRBV6-6, the J call TRBJ1-2, with D unclear. Sequencing input: PBMCs. This CDR3 reads CASSTAMGYTF. CDR3 DNA: TGTGCCAGCAGTACTGCCATGGGCTACACCTTC.